Presented here are 28 T cell receptor beta chains from one specimen sequenced in a study of neurological immune-mediated disorders (dated by TCRdb to the late 2010s). The library was made by 5' RACE. The listed sequencing device is Illumina HiSeq 2500. TCRdb's own reprocessing of the public reads used fastp at Q25 and MiXCR and kept productive beta chains. Rows with a matching CDR3 protein are joined into one entry that keeps the most common DNA and genes. Within this sample are about 80,000 distinct CDR3 sequences, with roughly 4.3% of them counted one time only. Of the sample, more than 5% falls within the top ten clones. This sample's time point label indicates: longitudinal time-point 3. Sequencing was performed on PBMCs. The source is an older woman with multiple sclerosis.

This clonotype was seen many times. Here the CDR3 DNA reads TGCGCCAGCAGTCTTAGCGGGGCCACAGATACGCAGTATTTT. This sequence encodes CASSLSGATDTQYF. The genes are TRBV5-1 and TRBJ2-3, with 8 bases that match TRBD2. The length of the CDR3 is 14 residues. Germline lookup yields CDR1 SGHRS and CDR2 YFSETQ. V was pared by 5 bases and J by 2 bases, with 4 bases of the junction left unmatched.

This clonotype was detected ten times or more. V is TRBV5-1 and J is TRBJ2-1; 7 bases match TRBD2. V dropped 0 bases and J dropped 9; count of bases not matched to a gene: 9. The germline CDR1 and CDR2 sequences are SGHRS and YFSETQ. This CDR3 comprises 15 residues. This CDR3 reads CASSLGGGLVGEQFF. DNA of the CDR3: TGCGCCAGCAGCTTGGGGGGAGGACTAGTTGGTGAGCAGTTCTTC. Full variable domain (remainder filled in from reference TRBV5-1 and TRBJ2-1): KAGVTQTPRYLIKTRGQQVTLSCSPISGHRSVSWYQQTPGQGLQFLFEYFSETQRNKGNFPGRFSGRQFSNSRSEMNVSTLELGDSALYLCASSLGGGLVGEQFFGPGTRLTVL.

This clonotype was found many times. The chain recombines TRBV12-3 or TRBV12-4 with TRBJ1-2; D possibly corresponds to TRBD1 (6 bases). CDR3 length: 15 amino acids. V shed 6 bases and J shed 4 bases, with 18 bases lying between them. CDR3 in DNA: TGTGCCAGCAGGCCCCCGGCGGGGGCGCTCTATGGCTACACCTTC. It yields the protein CASRPPAGALYGYTF.

This clonotype was counted only a few times. A read error may be the cause here, since a much bigger clone is one base away. The gene calls are TRBV3-1 and TRBJ1-1; no definite D call. Deletions cut 4 bases from V and 5 bases from J, with 8 bases between. The germline V gene has CDR1 LGHDT and CDR2 YNNKEL (reference sequence). The CDR3 spans 12 residues. DNA of the CDR3: TGTGCCAGCAGCCTGCAAGGTACTGAAGCTTTCTTT. Translation: CASSLQGTEAFF.

This clonotype came up many times. The chain uses TRBV20-1 and TRBJ2-7; TRBD2 matches at 10 bases. The junction had 9 bases not matched to a gene; V was cut back by 2 bases and J by 2 bases. Germline V gives CDR1 DFQATT, CDR2 SNEGSKA (reference sequence). This CDR3 has 16 amino acids. The CDR3 reads CSARLPSSGGTYEQYF. The CDR3 DNA is TGCAGTGCTAGACTACCCTCTAGCGGGGGAACCTACGAGCAGTACTTC.

This clonotype was counted at least ten times. The chain joins TRBV5-6 to TRBJ2-2; perhaps TRBD1 as D (5 bases). Looked up from germline, CDR1 is SGHDT and CDR2 is YYEEEE. The CDR3 contains 15 residues. Between the trimmed V and J ends, which lost 1 base and 7 bases, there was a span of 14 bases. CDR3 sequence (DNA): TGTGCCAGCAGCTTGTCGGGCAGGCAGGGCGGGGAGCTGTTTTTT. Amino acid sequence: CASSLSGRQGGELFF. The variable domain in full, with the rest retrieved from reference TRBV5-6 and TRBJ2-2, is DAGVTQSPTHLIKTRGQQVTLRCSPKSGHDTVSWYQQALGQGPQFIFQYYEEEERQRGNFPDRFSGHQFPNYSSELNVNALLLGDSALYLCASSLSGRQGGELFFGEGSRLTVL.

This clonotype was seen at least ten times. This chain links TRBV5-1 with TRBJ2-5; TRBD1 might be the D (5 bases). The length of the CDR3 is 15 residues. CDR1 is SGHRS, CDR2 YFSETQ, per germline. The V end lost 3 bases, the J end lost 5 bases, and 17 bases lay between the germline ends. The CDR3 here is CASSSTTDVRETQYF. The CDR3 coding sequence is TGCGCCAGCAGCTCCACGACAGACGTCAGGGAGACCCAGTACTTC.

The sample holds many counts of this clonotype. The chain is built from TRBV20-1 and TRBJ1-1; tentatively, D is TRBD1 (6 bases). This CDR3 contains 13 residues. Trimming pared 3 bases from V and 6 bases from J, leaving 14 bases between. The germline CDR1 and CDR2 sequences are DFQATT and SNEGSKA (reference sequence). The CDR3 sequence: CSARAGGPAEAFF. For the CDR3, the DNA is TGCAGTGCTAGGGCCGGGGGGCCGGCTGAAGCTTTCTTT.

There are many counts of this clonotype. Lacking the conserved final phenylalanine or tryptophan, this CDR3 likely reflects a read error. The DNA is left out, because the CDR3 cannot be placed on it with certainty; the CDR3 is given as TCRdb lists it. The chain combines TRBV7-9 with TRBJ2-3; the D call in the table, TRBD2, was not verified against the DNA. CDR1 is SEHNR, CDR2 FQNEAQ, per germline (reference sequence). Including both end residues, the CDR3 is 14 amino acids long. This chain's CDR3 is CASNSGGSGGPIIT.

This clonotype showed up many times. The rearrangement links TRBV12-3 or TRBV12-4 to TRBJ2-2; D is uncertain. The V end was cut by 1 base, the J end by 0 bases, with 9 bases between. There are 16 residues in the CDR3. CDR3: CASSLGRLANTGELFF. CDR3 nucleotides: TGTGCCAGCAGTTTAGGGCGGTTGGCGAACACCGGGGAGCTGTTTTTT.

This clonotype was detected many times. This chain joins TRBV5-1 and TRBJ2-5; 9 nucleotides line up with TRBD2. This CDR3 spans 15 amino acids. Trimming removed 0 bases from V and 2 bases from J; junction bases left unmatched: 2. Germline CDR1 SGHRS, CDR2 YFSETQ. The CDR3 reads CASSLDAGGQETQYF. CDR3 sequence (DNA): TGCGCCAGCAGCTTGGATGCGGGGGGGCAAGAGACCCAGTACTTC.

This clonotype was observed at least ten times. The chain uses TRBV28 and TRBJ2-7; D gene unclear. This CDR3 contains 12 residues. The germline gives CDR1 MDHEN, CDR2 SYDVKM. V lost 2 bases, J lost 5 bases, and 7 bases lay in between. CDR3: CASSLTSHEQYF. The CDR3 nucleotides are TGTGCCAGCAGTTTAACCAGCCACGAGCAGTACTTC.

This clonotype was seen ten or more times. In nucleotides, the CDR3 is TGTGCCAGCAGCCCAATGGGGTGGGGAGCTTTCTTT. This gives the protein CASSPMGWGAFF. The chain couples TRBV7-9 to TRBJ1-1, with D hard to call. CDR1 is SEHNR and CDR2 is FQNEAQ in the germline V gene (reference sequence). This CDR3 has 12 amino acids. Trimming removed 5 bases at V and 10 bases at J, with 14 bases between.

The chain uses TRBV28 and TRBJ2-3; 11 bases are a match to TRBD1. CDR3 size: 15 residues. Trimming removed 6 bases from V and 10 bases from J; junction bases left unmatched: 12. Germline CDR1 MDHEN, CDR2 SYDVKM. The CDR3 coding sequence is TGTGCCAGCAGCCCCTGGGACAGGGGGGGGAGCCCGCAGTATTTT. Amino acid sequence: CASSPWDRGGSPQYF.

This clonotype came up many times. The V call is TRBV11-2, the J call TRBJ2-7; D might be TRBD1 or TRBD2, each matching 5 bases. V was trimmed by 7 bases and J by 4 bases, leaving 20 bases between them. CDR1 and CDR2 (germline): SGHAT, FQNNGV. The CDR3 is made up of 15 amino acids. This CDR3 is CASTYQRGPQYEQYF. CDR3 coding DNA: TGTGCCAGCACCTACCAACGGGGACCCCAATACGAGCAGTACTTC.

This clonotype came up many times. V is TRBV5-1 and J is TRBJ1-1; the match to TRBD1 covers 7 bases. The CDR3 has 13 amino acids. The V gene end was trimmed by 4 bases and the J gene end by 6 bases; junction bases not matched to a gene: 6. Germline V gives CDR1 SGHRS, CDR2 YFSETQ. CDR3 coding DNA: TGCGCCAGCAGCACAACAGGGGACGCTGAAGCTTTCTTT. The encoded protein is CASSTTGDAEAFF.

This clonotype appeared many times. The CDR3 DNA sequence: TGCGCCAGCAGCTTGCTGACAGGGGATGGCTACACCTTC. This codes for CASSLLTGDGYTF. The chain recombines TRBV5-1 with TRBJ1-2; 8 bases line up with TRBD1. V lost 1 base, J lost 6 bases, and 2 bases stayed unmatched. CDR1 is SGHRS and CDR2 is YFSETQ in the germline V gene. The CDR3 loop spans 13 amino acids.

This sequence joins TRBV2 and TRBJ1-2; 8 nucleotides agree with TRBD1. Germline values: CDR1 SNHLY, CDR2 FYNNEI. There are 14 residues in the CDR3. Trimming cost V 3 bases and J 10 bases; bases outside gene matches: 10. This CDR3 reads CASSDPGQVAVYTF. As DNA, the CDR3 is TGTGCCAGCAGTGATCCGGGACAGGTTGCTGTCTACACCTTC.

This clonotype has a count of ten or more. The CDR3 loop is CSVASAVGSYTF. For the CDR3, the DNA is TGCAGCGTTGCTTCGGCGGTGGGGAGCTACACCTTC. This chain uses TRBV29-1 with TRBJ1-2, with D hard to call. The CDR3 covers 12 residues. CDR1 and CDR2 (germline): SQVTM, ANQGSEA. V dropped 4 bases and J dropped 9 bases, with 15 bases sitting between them. The full variable domain, completed using reference TRBV29-1 and TRBJ1-2, is SAVISQKPSRDICQRGTSLTIQCQVDSQVTMMFWYRQQPGQSLTLIATANQGSEATYESGFVIDKFPISRPNLTFSTLTVSNMSPEDSSIYLCSVASAVGSYTFGSGTRLTVV.

The chain employs TRBV20-1 and TRBJ1-5; 10 bases agree with TRBD1. V lost 5 bases, J lost 7 bases, and 14 bases stayed unmatched. This CDR3 is 16 amino acids long. Germline V gene data show CDR1 as DFQATT and CDR2 as SNEGSKA (reference sequence). Here the CDR3 DNA reads TGCAGTGCTCGGACAGGGGGAGTTTTTATCAAACAGCCCCAGCATTTT. It codes for CSARTGGVFIKQPQHF.

This clonotype was counted ten times or more. The CDR3, as DNA: TGTGCCAGCAGCCCACCGACTAGTTCGGCAGATACGCAGTATTTT. Protein sequence: CASSPPTSSADTQYF. The chain uses TRBV5-5 and TRBJ2-3, with a possible D match to TRBD2 (6 bases). The germline CDR1 and CDR2 sequences are SGHKS and YYEKEE (reference sequence). V was clipped by 4 bases and J by 4 bases, with 16 bases between them. The CDR3 is 15 amino acids.

This clonotype was observed many times. The chain links TRBV12-3 or TRBV12-4 to TRBJ1-3, with 9 bases fitting TRBD1. V dropped 5 bases and J dropped 2; count of bases not matched to a gene: 1. The CDR3 runs to 14 residues. CDR3 coding DNA: TGTGCCAGCAGTCGGGACAGGGCTGGAAACACCATATATTTT. Translating it yields CASSRDRAGNTIYF.

The sample holds a few counts of this clonotype. The J gene is TRBJ1-2, the V gene TRBV7-2; D is possibly TRBD1 (6 bases). The CDR3 is 12 amino acids. Germline CDR1 SGHTA, CDR2 FQGNSA. Trimming took 7 bases from V and 8 from J, leaving 14 bases between them. The chain's CDR3 is CASMSQGSGYTF. Written as DNA, the CDR3 is TGTGCCAGCATGAGTCAGGGGTCCGGCTACACCTTC.

This clonotype was found many times. The chain combines TRBV7-6 with TRBJ2-6, with D tentatively TRBD1 or TRBD2 (5 bases each). CDR1 and CDR2 (germline): SGHVS, FNYEAQ. The CDR3 loop spans 16 amino acids. Trimming cost V 4 bases and J 1 base, with 11 bases left between them. CDR3 region: CASSSTGGSGANVLTF. For the CDR3, the DNA is TGTGCCAGCAGCTCCACTGGGGGTTCTGGGGCCAACGTCCTGACTTTC. Full variable domain (remainder filled in from reference TRBV7-6 and TRBJ2-6): GAGVSQSPRYKVTKRGQDVALRCDPISGHVSLYWYRQALGQGPEFLTYFNYEAQQDKSGLPNDRFSAERPEGSISTLTIQRTEQRDSAMYRCASSSTGGSGANVLTFGAGSRLTVL.

This clonotype was recorded many times. The gene calls are TRBV5-1 and TRBJ2-6; D is unresolved. Germline CDR1 is SGHRS and CDR2 is YFSETQ. V lost 0 bases and J 2 bases, leaving 12 bases between the germline ends. This CDR3 has 17 residues. As DNA, the CDR3 is TGCGCCAGCAGCTTGGTTGGGGTCCAGGCTGGGGCCAACGTCCTGACTTTC. It yields the protein CASSLVGVQAGANVLTF.

The sample holds many counts of this clonotype. J is TRBJ1-1 and V is TRBV11-1; D uncertain. Germline CDR1 SGHAT, CDR2 FQDESV (reference sequence). V dropped 1 base and J dropped 1 base, with 10 bases sitting between them. The CDR3 extends over 15 amino acids. The CDR3: CASSLDTRQNTEAFF. The CDR3 nucleotides read TGTGCCAGCAGCTTAGACACCAGGCAGAACACTGAAGCTTTCTTT.

This clonotype was seen at least ten times. The chain joins TRBV29-1 to TRBJ2-5; unclear D gene. The CDR3 is 11 amino acids. Germline V gives CDR1 SQVTM, CDR2 ANQGSEA. Trimming removed 3 bases from V and 6 bases from J, with 8 bases in between. The CDR3 bases are TGCAGCGTTGATTGGGAACAGACCCAGTACTTC. This encodes CSVDWEQTQYF.

This clonotype was counted at least ten times. V gene TRBV12-3 or TRBV12-4 combines with J gene TRBJ2-5; D may match TRBD1 or TRBD2 (7 bases each). V was clipped by 6 bases and J by 5 bases, with 19 bases between them. This CDR3 contains 15 residues. The CDR3 DNA reads as TGTGCCAGCAGCCTCGCCAGGGGGGGGCTGGAGACCCAGTACTTC. Protein product: CASSLARGGLETQYF.